The clone carrying this TCR beta chain came up a few times. The antigen remains unidentified. The data derive from a study of T cells after yellow fever vaccination. This CDR3 spans 17 amino acids. After removal of 6 bases from V and 1 base from J, the junction contained 11 bases not matched to a gene. Germline values: CDR1 MNHEY, CDR2 SVGAGI. It was through 5'RACE template switching that TCR cDNA was made, with a universal primer site and UMIs added. TCRdb independently ran MiXCR on the 5' RACE reads; one entry per CDR3 protein. The table includes around 350,000 distinct CDR3 sequences, approximately 10% detected once. Study results and caveats: From the bulk population, abundant clonotypes could contaminate and appear within FACS-sorted repertoires. The CD4 and CD8 compartments had a small share of their clonotypes in common. The secondary response showed a weaker magnitude and a faster peak, day 5 versus 15.

The sequenced sample was PBMCs, obtained on the day of the first yellow fever vaccination. The sequence was obtained from a man aged 18 to 35 who received the YFV17D yellow fever vaccine. The V and J genes are TRBV6-5 and TRBJ1-5, with TRBD1 matching 8 bases. In DNA, the CDR3 is TGTGCCAGCAGCCCCAGGACAGGGACGATAAGCAATCAGCCCCAGCATTTT. Amino acid sequence: CASSPRTGTISNQPQHF.